These 5 T cell receptor beta chains came from one sample sequenced in a study of CD8 T cells in ankylosing spondylitis. Points from the study as a whole: Made up of eight highly homologous variants, a TCR beta motif appeared characteristic of ankylosing spondylitis blood.

The antigens these receptors bind are not known. TCRdb redid the calling of the 5' RACE reads with MiXCR, one entry per CDR3 protein. The sample yields 750,000 to 850,000 distinct CDR3 sequences, 10% to 15% seen once. Sequenced sample: blood, either unsorted or a sorted T cell fraction (not recorded which). The receptors derive from a male donor with ankylosing spondylitis.

This clonotype came up a few times. The gene calls are TRBV20-1 and TRBJ2-5, with 10 bases fitting TRBD1. Germline V gene data show CDR1 as DFQATT and CDR2 as SNEGSKA (reference sequence). After removal of 5 bases from V and 2 bases from J, the junction contained 5 bases not matched to a gene. This CDR3 contains 14 residues. The CDR3 region is CSAFRDRGQETQYF. In DNA form, the CDR3 reads TGCAGTGCTTTCCGGGACAGGGGTCAAGAGACCCAGTACTTC.

This clonotype was observed a few times. The chain recombines TRBV10-3 with TRBJ2-2, with 8 bases fitting TRBD2. CDR3 length equals 14 residues. The V and J ends lost 3 bases and 6 bases, in that order; junction bases with no gene match: 3. Germline CDR1 and CDR2: ENHRY and SYGVKD. This CDR3 reads CAISDRGGAGELFF. The CDR3, as DNA: TGTGCCATCAGTGACCGGGGGGGGGCCGGGGAGCTGTTTTTT.

The chain carries TRBV6-1 and TRBJ1-3; TRBD1 agrees at 9 bases. The CDR3 is 14 residues long. CDR1 and CDR2 from the germline V gene are MNHNS and SASEGT. The V segment lost 6 bases and the J segment 8 bases; nucleotides outside the gene matches: 8. In DNA, the CDR3 is TGTGCCAGCAGAGCTCTACAGGGGGCATACACCATATATTTT. It codes for CASRALQGAYTIYF.

This clonotype has a handful of counts. This chain uses TRBV25-1 with TRBJ2-1; D gene unclear. Trimming took off 8 bases at V and 0 bases at J, with 11 bases between the two ends. Germline V lookup: CDR1 MGHDK, CDR2 SYGVNS. The length of the CDR3 is 14 residues. The CDR3 bases are TGTGCCAGCGCCGAGGCCAACTCCTACAATGAGCAGTTCTTC. It is translated as CASAEANSYNEQFF.

The chain uses TRBV5-1 and TRBJ2-3, with a possible D match to TRBD1 (5 bases). The CDR3 has 14 amino acids. Germline V gene lookup returns CDR1 SGHRS and CDR2 YFSETQ. Trimming cost V 2 bases and J 4 bases, with 11 bases left between them. The CDR3 region is CASSFSAGSDTQYF. CDR3 bases: TGCGCCAGCAGCTTCTCGGCAGGGTCAGATACGCAGTATTTT.